This TCR beta chain was observed in a study of blood T cell repertoires in COVID-19 (dated by TCRdb to 2018 to 2020). Turning to the overall study: The collaborator samples originated in the United States, Italy and Spain and spanned the acute and convalescent phases of COVID-19. The material from the prospective study consisted of cDNA or gDNA derived from T cells, B-cell-depleted T cells, or PBMCs. The dataset comprised deeply sampled blood TCRbeta repertoires from subjects exposed to, actively infected with, or recovered from COVID-19. The repertoires were made available in a free public database intended to serve as a resource for research on the immune response to SARS-CoV-2. Samples were obtained from the ongoing ImmuneRACE study (first 160 participants) and from 1,254 subjects provided by 6 global collaborators. The sample metadata nearly always contained a de-identified subject ID, COVID-19 status, age in years and sex. HLA class I and class II types, where available, came from metadata supplied by the sample provider rather than from assay-based typing. Overall study results and their limits: How much clinical and demographic metadata was included differed by source and by participant, and the metadata was provided uncurated.

Enrolling through a virtual design, the prospective study's participants ranged in age from roughly 18 to 89 years and lived across 24 United States geographic areas. Cohort assignment in the prospective study relied on participant-reported clinical history from a screening survey and a study questionnaire. A participant counted as exposed if, within 2 weeks of entering the study, that participant had been in contact with someone who had a PCR-confirmed or clinician-diagnosed COVID-19 case. In the prospective study, whole blood, serum and a nasopharyngeal or oropharyngeal swab were collected from each participant by mobile phlebotomists. Over a 2-month period, participants in the prospective study had the option of providing additional blood draws and questionnaires. Blood samples from the prospective study were shipped frozen or at room temperature prior to DNA extraction. The immunoSEQ Assay, a bias-controlled multiplex PCR, was used to amplify TCRbeta CDR3 regions from genomic DNA. The paper's data handling went like this. The number of nucleated cells in each sample was estimated by amplification of reference gene primers within the assay. To quantify the absolute abundance of each unique TCRbeta CDR3 rearrangement, sequence reads were collapsed and filtered. For each sample, productive Simpson clonality was calculated by taking the square root of Simpson's diversity index across productive rearrangements. Sourced from immuneACCESS, this table was stored by TCRdb with only in-frame sequences that have V and J called. A share of the clones is absent; for the studies checked, an unresolved V gene accounts for under half, and the remainder has no known explanation. V, J and clone size reflect that table, while D and trimming were determined from the DNA. The sample table lists about 370,000 clones, approximately 93% of them with a count of one. About 0.9% of the sample is held by the ten biggest clonotypes.

The CDR3, cysteine through phenylalanine, is 17 amino acids long. CDR3 DNA only is kept here, 51 bases in frame from base 1. The germline V gene yields SGHTA for CDR1 and FQGTGA for CDR2. The trim is 2 bases for V and 0 bases for J, with a gap of 14 bases between the germline ends. On this clone itself: Its antigen specificity is not known. The input lacks base qualities; no much larger clone sits a single base away.

The sequencing sample was made of PBMCs or T cells enriched from blood (not recorded which). The chain joins TRBV7-3 to TRBJ2-1, and the D gene may be TRBD2, 7 bases matching. This sequence originates from a woman aged 40 to 55 who had been exposed to COVID-19. The CDR3 here reads CASSLFVRGASYNEQFF. The nucleotide sequence reads TGTGCCAGCAGCTTATTCGTTCGGGGGGCCTCCTACAATGAGCAGTTCTTC.